This T cell receptor beta chain was retrieved from a study of Graves' ophthalmopathy and Graves' hyperthyroidism (dated by TCRdb to 2017 to 2018). For the wider study: Stable hyperthyroidism was defined as no progression to ophthalmopathy within 18 months of follow-up. In total, approximately 130 blood samples were TCR-sequenced: some 43 ophthalmopathy, some 80 hyperthyroidism and some 17 hyperthyroidism-to-ophthalmopathy patients. An independent validation cohort comprised fewer than 20 hyperthyroidism patients and over 15 patients who later progressed from hyperthyroidism to ophthalmopathy. After sampling, hyperthyroidism patients received methimazole starting at 30 mg daily, and ophthalmopathy patients received high-dose intravenous methylprednisolone. To explore V-J signatures distinguishing ophthalmopathy from hyperthyroidism, a discovery set of about 99 patients (around 42 ophthalmopathy, 57 stable hyperthyroidism) was enrolled. In about six hyperthyroidism patients, the T-cell repertoire of thyroid tissue was compared with the T-cell repertoire of blood. The study used TCR beta repertoire signatures to distinguish Graves' ophthalmopathy from Graves' hyperthyroidism and to predict progression to ophthalmopathy.

The hyperthyroidism patients were 18 to 65 years old and newly diagnosed, with a disease duration of less than 2 months. Anyone with other autoimmune diseases, uncontrolled infections, pregnancy or lactation was excluded from the study. Diagnosis was based on clinical symptoms, serum thyroxine, TRAb, thyroid ultrasound and orbital computed tomography. Total RNA was extracted using Trizol reagent, and RNA quality was checked on an Agilent 2100 Bioanalyzer. CDR1 and CDR2 are drawn from the germline V gene: SGHTA, FQGNSA. The CDR3 spans 13 residues, from the cysteine through the phenylalanine. Only CDR3 DNA is held: 39 bases, read in frame from base 1. V sheds 4 bases and J sheds 8 bases, leaving 14 bases between their ends. This clonotype was counted ten times or more. Which antigen it targets is not known. No base quality information exists; no much larger clone differs at one position. For repertoire sequencing, TCR beta CDR3 regions were amplified from RNA transcripts. The first round was an RT-PCR using HTBI primers with the Qiagen OneStep RT-PCR kit, and this first round was followed by a second-round multiplex PCR, then size selection and purification. The libraries underwent paired-end sequencing with 100 bp reads on an Illumina HiSeq2000. As for the authors' bioinformatics: Reads were processed with SOAPnuke, discarding reads with adapters, uncalled bases, mean Phred below 15, or no exact constant-primer or identifier match. High-quality paired reads were merged with COPE v1.2.5. Each unique nucleotide sequence was defined as a clonotype, and clonotypes were aligned to IMGT TRB V, D and J references with MiTCR v1.1. The analysis was limited to V-J combinations with a frequency above 0.0001, which together covered just over 98% of the repertoires. For each V-J combination, a TCR clonal expansion and chaos score was defined as F50 clonal expansion divided by the chaos observed in the TCRdist matrix. Features were reduced by Welch's t-statistics and random forest to around 13 V-J combinations, which fed a naive Bayes classifier. Thyroid-blood repertoire similarity was quantified with the Morisita-Horn index. Using fastp trimming at Q25 and MiXCR clonotype assembly, TCRdb reanalyzed the public sequencing data and kept in-frame beta chains. Identical CDR3 proteins give one entry, which carries the most common genes and DNA. What appears here as the V and J calls and clone size reflects TCRdb's work, not the paper's. This sample holds roughly 1.1 million distinct CDR3 sequences; around a third were observed only once. The top ten clones comprise 11% of the sample.

The full study reports these points: The 13-signature model separated ophthalmopathy from stable hyperthyroidism with approximately 90% sensitivity and about 81% specificity in cross-validation, and 80%/75% in the test set. In validation, the model predicted ophthalmopathy progression with less than 71% sensitivity and roughly 72% specificity; around twelve predicted patients were CT-confirmed with GO in a median of about 6.1 months. No statistical method was used to predetermine the sample size, and group allocation was not hidden from the investigators. Most expanded thyroid clonotypes with a frequency above 0.001 also appeared in blood, which suggests that blood repertoires may reflect the immune response in the thyroid.

The rearrangement combines TRBV7-2 with TRBJ1-2; no D gene call is confident. The material sequenced was peripheral blood or thyroid tissue (not recorded which). This clonotype was sampled from an adult man with Graves' hyperthyroidism. The CDR3 region: CASSSHTDGGYTF. The bases read TGTGCCAGCAGCTCCCACACCGACGGGGGCTACACCTTC.